This TCR beta chain emerged from a study of T cell repertoires in cytomegalovirus infection (dated by TCRdb to the late 2010s). As for the study more broadly: Donor HLA type was relevant to the analysis, as public TCR beta signatures indicated carriage of CMV infection together with the matching HLA type. Overall study results and their limits: The ex vivo response was dominated by HLA-C-restricted CMV-specific TCR beta clonotypes, which also provided the single most frequent clonotype in two of eight donors. In both this cohort and an independent roughly 350-donor cohort, the cumulative frequency of public TCR beta family members distinguished carriers of CMV infection plus the relevant HLA type.

The data were produced on an Illumina HiSeq 1500. TCRdb handled the public reads itself, with Q25 trimming in fastp and clone calling in MiXCR, and kept productive beta chains. Entries are consolidated by CDR3 protein sequence, retaining the most common genes and DNA. The sample table shows more than 200,000 distinct CDR3 sequences, and approximately 10% are seen once. The ten largest clones represent about 15% of the sample. The sample holds many counts of this clonotype. No antigen is known for it. It has no much larger one-base neighbor in the sample; base qualities were not kept. Input material: PBMCs. The receptor was isolated from a human donor in good health (CMV status not recorded). Some clones in this sample may be carry-over from other donors' samples.

The sequenced DNA: TGTGCCAGCAGTTCCGGGACGGTGAATGGCTACACCTTC. Translated, this is CASSSGTVNGYTF. The V and J genes are TRBV12-3 or TRBV12-4 and TRBJ1-2; TRBD1 is a possible D gene, resting on 5 matching bases. The CDR3 runs 13 residues from the cysteine to the phenylalanine. Just the 39-base CDR3 DNA is kept, in frame starting at base 1. V gives up 4 bases and J gives up 6 bases, and the segment between their germline ends measures 12 bases.